The entry below gives a single T cell receptor (beta chain) sequence along with its context. The antigen is unknown. TCRdb reworked the 5' RACE reads into one entry per CDR3 protein, no DNA. This sample's clone table lists some 440,000 distinct CDR3 sequences. This sample was included in a study of monozygotic twins with inflammatory bowel disease. The study, taken as a whole, reports: Inverse Simpson values showed less TCRbeta diversity in IBD patients than in their healthy co-twins.

CDR3 length equals 13 residues. Germline V gene lookup returns CDR1 GTSNPN and CDR2 SVGIG (reference sequence). The sample taken for sequencing was blood. V and J are TRBV30 and TRBJ2-3. The sequence was collected from a human donor with ulcerative colitis or Crohn's disease, or a healthy co-twin of an affected twin (not recorded which). CDR3 region: CAWTRLLTDTQYF.